This note documents a single T cell receptor (beta chain) sequence. Its specificity is unknown. V shed 4 bases and J shed 3 bases, with 9 bases lying between them. Germline CDR1 SQVTM, CDR2 ANQGSEA. The CDR3 runs to 12 residues. This sample was included in a study of blood T cells in healthy people across ages. Together with a sample-barcoded 5' primer, a J-beta primer mix was included in a second PCR lasting roughly 6 to 12 cycles. In TCRdb, the 5' RACE reads were re-called with MiXCR into one record per CDR3 protein. The profile shows 1.5 million to 2 million distinct CDR3 sequences, more than 35% of them singletons. Whole-study findings and limits: When one million T cells were used, diversity estimates were thought to be underestimates. Across samples, TCR beta diversity tracked strongly with naive T cell percentage. The long-lived group displayed more naive CD4+ cells, plus higher diversity, than the aged donors did.

The chain joins TRBV29-1 to TRBJ1-1; weak D call: TRBD1 (5 bases). The source is a human donor in good health. Specimen: blood. In nucleotides, the CDR3 is TGCAGCGTTGGGGACTCCTACACTGAAGCTTTCTTT. Its protein product is CSVGDSYTEAFF.